This T cell receptor (beta chain) was observed in a study of cytomegalovirus exposure and HLA in healthy donors. The ends were cut back, 1 base at V and 7 bases at J, with 8 bases in the middle. The CDR3 extends over 13 amino acids. From germline, CDR1 is SEHNR and CDR2 FQNEAQ (reference sequence). Details on this clone: The target antigen is unknown.

The PCR ran on 60 Vbeta and 13 Jbeta primers. Using immunoSEQ multiplex PCR, the repertoire was profiled, and TCRdb retains in-frame clones only, with some absent. The table shows roughly 180,000 clones, with around 80% occurring only once. Whole-study results and caveats: Previously analyzed data showed that most TCR beta V segments were productive at a frequency of about 90% or about 30%. Later analysis showed most CMV-associated TCR beta chains appearing HLA-restricted.

Sequenced: PBMCs. The V and J genes are TRBV7-9 and TRBJ1-5; D unclear. This receptor was identified in a female donor in good health and CMV-seronegative. CDR3 in amino acids: CASSLGGRQPQHF. CDR3 DNA sequence: TGTGCCAGCAGCTTAGGTGGGAGGCAGCCCCAGCATTTT. The full variable domain, in which reference TRBV7-9 and TRBJ1-5 provide the parts outside the CDR3, is DTGVSQNPRHKITKRGQNVTFRCDPISEHNRLYWYRQTLGQGPEFLTYFQNEAQLEKSRLLSDRFSAERPKGSFSTLEIQRTEQGDSAMYLCASSLGGRQPQHFGDGTRLSIL.